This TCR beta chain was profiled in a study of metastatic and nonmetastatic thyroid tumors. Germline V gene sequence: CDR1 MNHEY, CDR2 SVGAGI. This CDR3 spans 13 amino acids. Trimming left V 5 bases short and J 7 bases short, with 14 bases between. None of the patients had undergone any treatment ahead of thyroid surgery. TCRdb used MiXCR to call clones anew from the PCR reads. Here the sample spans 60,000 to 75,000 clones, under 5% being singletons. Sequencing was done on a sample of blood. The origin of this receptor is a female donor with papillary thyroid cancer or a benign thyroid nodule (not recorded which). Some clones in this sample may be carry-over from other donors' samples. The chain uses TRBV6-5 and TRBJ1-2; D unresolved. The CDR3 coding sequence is TGTGCCAGCAGTGCATACAGTGATTCTGGCTACACCTTC. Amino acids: CASSAYSDSGYTF.